Detailed here is one T cell receptor beta chain. As yet, its antigen is unknown. Amplification by 5'RACE using constant-segment primers produced TCR alpha and TCR beta cDNA libraries that carried sample barcodes and UMIs. TCRdb re-derived calls from the 5' RACE reads in MiXCR, one entry per CDR3 protein. Of roughly 80,000 distinct CDR3 sequences listed, around a quarter are singletons. This entry belongs to a study of T-cell memory formation after mild COVID-19. This CDR3 spans 15 amino acids. Germline V gene data show CDR1 as SGHTA and CDR2 as FQGNSA. J was trimmed by 5 bases and V by 4 bases; bases with no gene match: 9. Study results and caveats: Some SARS-CoV-2-responding clones were already detected in memory before infection. SARS-CoV-2 specificity was not confirmed for second-wave clones peaking on day 37. Contracting CD8+ clones were enriched in EMRA, CD4+ mainly in CM and EM.

The sequenced material came from PBMCs or a T cell subset sorted from them (not recorded which). The chain joins TRBV7-2 to TRBJ2-3; 7 bases agree with TRBD1. The clonotype was recovered from a young man who had mild COVID-19 (a few samples of this study predate the infection). Cell type and time point are not known. The CDR3 protein is CASSSSGGIGDTQYF. In DNA form, the CDR3 reads TGTGCCAGCAGCTCATCAGGGGGAATCGGAGATACGCAGTATTTT.